This T cell receptor beta chain is from a study of blood T cells in healthy people across ages. Overall study results and limits: A greater number of naive CD4+ cells and higher diversity distinguished long-lived donors from aged donors.

Per sample, a minimum of 6 million PBMCs were isolated. Primed by a sample-barcoded 5' primer and a J-beta primer mix, a second PCR proceeded for 7 to 11 cycles. Each TCR beta cDNA got a 12-nucleotide random molecular identifier. Per sample, CDR3-containing paired-end reads numbered at least 3 million. MiXCR, run by TCRdb on the 5' RACE reads, gives a single entry per CDR3 protein. The sample comprises 650,000 to 1,000,000 distinct CDR3 sequences, under 40% of which are singletons, and approximately 13% rests with the top ten. As concerns this clonotype: Its matching antigen is unknown.

Trimming stripped 1 base from V and 5 bases from J, with 14 bases between. The CDR3 is 14 residues long. CDR1 DFQATT and CDR2 SNEGSKA come from the germline V gene (reference sequence). The sequence came from a man younger than 35 in good health. The sample consisted of blood. The chain combines TRBV20-1 with TRBJ2-5, with TRBD1 as a possible D gene (5 bases). CDR3 sequence (DNA): TGCAGTGCTAGAGCGGACACCGCGGTGGAGACCCAGTACTTC. Protein product: CSARADTAVETQYF.